This TCR beta chain was recovered during a study of radiotherapy plus CTLA-4 blockade in lung cancer. General observations from the study: Reported findings show early blood T cell clone dynamics, with interferon-beta, best predicted response.

The CDR3 has 13 amino acids. Between the trimmed V and J ends, which lost 5 bases and 6 bases, there was a span of 13 bases. Looked up from germline, CDR1 is LNHDA and CDR2 is SQIVND (reference sequence). With regard to this clone: Its antigen is not identified.

Method: immunoSEQ multiplex PCR; TCRdb's copy keeps in-frame clones and lacks some. The sample contains about 70,000 clones, roughly 76% of which appear only once. This chain connects TRBV19 to TRBJ1-1, with a weak D call TRBD1 (5 bases). Sequenced material: peripheral blood, taken from a patient treated with radiotherapy plus ipilimumab. This TCR came from a human donor with non-small cell lung cancer whose response to radiotherapy plus ipilimumab could not be evaluated. Some clones in this sample may be carry-over from other donors' samples. CDR3 sequence reads: CASSVGHPAEAFF. DNA for the CDR3: TGTGCCAGTAGTGTCGGACATCCGGCTGAAGCTTTCTTT.